Following are 20 T cell receptor beta chains from one sample sequenced in a study of post-analysis software for immune sequencing data. General study results and limits: Patients showed TRBV5-6, TRBV5-1 and TRBV20-1 among 4 or 5 TRBV segments more frequent than in controls.

What these receptors recognize is not known. The TCR beta cDNA libraries carried unique molecular identifiers. From the PCR reads, TCRdb called clonotypes with MiXCR, one entry per CDR3 protein. The table shows roughly 650,000 distinct CDR3 sequences, with about 60% occurring only once. Sample: blood. The receptors here all came from a girl between 2 and 10 years old with multiple sclerosis.

This clonotype was seen more than once but under ten times. CDR3 in amino acids: CSVEPGEQETYEQYF. As DNA, the CDR3 is TGCAGCGTTGAACCCGGGGAGCAGGAGACCTACGAGCAGTACTTC. This chain links TRBV29-1 with TRBJ2-7; TRBD2 might be the D (5 bases). The length of the CDR3 is 15 residues. CDR1 and CDR2 (germline): SQVTM, ANQGSEA. With 2 bases removed from V and 2 bases from J, the gap between germline ends came to 16 bases.

J is TRBJ1-6 and V is TRBV9; the D gene is possibly TRBD1 (6 bases). Per germline, CDR1 SGDLS and CDR2 YYNGEE. There are 14 residues in the CDR3. V lost 3 bases, J lost 8 bases, and 12 bases lay in between. The DNA of the CDR3 is TGTGCCAGCAGCGCCGGGACACTCGATTCACCCCTCCACTTT. Translation: CASSAGTLDSPLHF.

The rearrangement joins TRBV24-1 to TRBJ2-1, with a tentative D call TRBD2 (5 bases). The CDR3 totals 13 residues. Germline V gene lookup returns CDR1 KGHDR and CDR2 SFDVKD. V lost 10 bases and J 8 bases, leaving 17 bases between the germline ends. In DNA, the CDR3 is TGTGCCACTTCAAAAGGGAGATGGGATGAGCAGTTCTTC. Its protein is CATSKGRWDEQFF.

The rearrangement links TRBV12-3 or TRBV12-4 to TRBJ2-3; D gene unclear. The CDR3 is 14 amino acids. V was trimmed by 6 bases and J by 0 bases, leaving 10 bases between them. CDR3 coding DNA: TGTGCCAGCAGCCCCCCAACGAGCACAGATACGCAGTATTTT. Protein sequence: CASSPPTSTDTQYF.

The chain recombines TRBV7-2 with TRBJ2-3, with D unclear. Trimming stripped 5 bases from V and 0 bases from J, with 12 bases between. CDR1 and CDR2 from the germline V gene are SGHTA and FQGNSA. The CDR3 loop spans 15 amino acids. The CDR3 region is CASSPWSPSTDTQYF. The CDR3, as DNA: TGTGCCAGCAGCCCATGGAGCCCGAGCACAGATACGCAGTATTTT. Full variable domain (remainder filled in from reference TRBV7-2 and TRBJ2-3): GAGVSQSPSNKVTEKGKDVELRCDPISGHTALYWYRQSLGQGLEFLIYFQGNSAPDKSGLPSDRFSAERTGGSVSTLTIQRTQQEDSAVYLCASSPWSPSTDTQYFGPGTRLTVL.

A few counts support this clonotype. The chain recombines TRBV20-1 with TRBJ1-2, with D possibly being TRBD1 (5 bases). Germline CDR1 DFQATT, CDR2 SNEGSKA (reference sequence). Trimming stripped 0 bases from V and 4 bases from J, with 18 bases between. CDR3 length: 16 residues. The CDR3 is CSARDWFGDLTYGYTF. In nucleotides, the CDR3 is TGCAGTGCTAGAGATTGGTTTGGGGACCTTACCTATGGCTACACCTTC.

This chain joins TRBV18 and TRBJ2-1; 8 bases agree with TRBD1. From germline, CDR1 is KGHSH and CDR2 LQKENI. The CDR3 runs to 16 residues. After removal of 4 bases from V and 6 bases from J, the junction contained 11 bases not matched to a gene. The CDR3 protein is CASSRQGPRGGNEQFF. Written as DNA, the CDR3 is TGTGCCAGCTCACGACAGGGGCCCCGTGGCGGCAATGAGCAGTTCTTC.

V and J are TRBV19 and TRBJ1-1, with a tentative D call TRBD1 (5 bases). The germline V and J ends were trimmed by 7 bases and 0 bases, with 9 bases remaining between them. Germline lookup yields CDR1 LNHDA and CDR2 SQIVND (reference sequence). The CDR3 sequence is 13 residues long. This CDR3 reads CASKKGLNTEAFF. The CDR3 DNA follows: TGTGCCAGTAAGAAGGGGTTGAACACTGAAGCTTTCTTT.

J is TRBJ1-1 and V is TRBV20-1; 7 bases are shared with TRBD1. V lost 1 base, J lost 3 bases, and 11 bases stayed unmatched. There are 16 residues in the CDR3. Germline CDR1 and CDR2: DFQATT and SNEGSKA (reference sequence). The CDR3, as DNA: TGCAGTGCTAGAGGCCCGACAGGGTTTGCGGACACTGAAGCTTTCTTT. Translation: CSARGPTGFADTEAFF.

The chain combines TRBV6-5 with TRBJ1-1; D is undetermined. This CDR3 comprises 13 residues. Trimming removed 3 bases from V and 3 bases from J, with 8 bases in between. CDR1 is MNHEY, CDR2 SVGAGI, per germline. CDR3: CASSYSGYTEAFF. In DNA, the CDR3 is TGTGCCAGCAGTTATTCGGGGTACACTGAAGCTTTCTTT.

The J gene is TRBJ2-3, the V gene TRBV29-1; D remains unclear. The germline V gene encodes CDR1 SQVTM and CDR2 ANQGSEA. The CDR3 is 9 residues long. V was shortened by 6 bases and J by 2 bases, with 0 bases between the two germline ends. The CDR3 is CSVTDTQYF. Here the CDR3 DNA reads TGCAGCGTCACAGATACGCAGTATTTT.

The chain carries TRBV7-2 and TRBJ2-1; D gene ambiguous. The germline V gene encodes CDR1 SGHTA and CDR2 FQGNSA. V was shortened by 1 base and J by 2 bases, with 12 bases between the two germline ends. The CDR3 covers 16 residues. The CDR3, as DNA: TGTGCCAGCAGCTTAGAAGAGATCGGCCCCTACAATGAGCAGTTCTTC. It yields the protein CASSLEEIGPYNEQFF.

This chain connects TRBV12-3 or TRBV12-4 to TRBJ1-2; D remains unclear. This CDR3 spans 13 amino acids. The V end lost 1 base, the J end lost 7 bases, and 10 bases lay between the germline ends. The CDR3 reads CASSLEGSGGYTF. In DNA, the CDR3 is TGTGCCAGCAGTTTAGAGGGTTCGGGTGGCTACACCTTC.

The chain links TRBV7-8 to TRBJ2-1, with D tentatively TRBD2 (6 bases). V lost 5 bases and J 8 bases, leaving 16 bases between the germline ends. Germline-derived CDR1 and CDR2 are SGHVS and FQNEAQ. CDR3 length: 14 amino acids. CDR3 coding DNA: TGTGCCAGCAGCATACGGAGGGTCGGCGATGAGCAGTTCTTC. Translated, it gives CASSIRRVGDEQFF.

This clonotype was picked up a small number of times. J is TRBJ1-5 and V is TRBV5-5; D ambiguous. Per germline, CDR1 SGHKS and CDR2 YYEKEE (reference sequence). The ends were cut back, 0 bases at V and 7 bases at J, with 8 bases in the middle. The CDR3 contains 13 residues. CDR3 coding DNA: TGTGCCAGCAGCTTGGCCGGGGAACAGCCCCAGCATTTT. Residues: CASSLAGEQPQHF.

The chain carries TRBV29-1 and TRBJ2-3, with TRBD1 as a possible D gene (6 bases). From germline, CDR1 is SQVTM and CDR2 ANQGSEA. This CDR3 is built from 13 residues. The V and J ends lost 5 bases and 1 base respectively, with 10 bases between them. In DNA form, the CDR3 reads TGCAGCGTTTCCCGACAGGGCACAGATACGCAGTATTTT. This encodes CSVSRQGTDTQYF.

This clonotype showed up just a few times. The rearrangement joins TRBV29-1 to TRBJ2-5, with a possible D match to TRBD1 (5 bases). The CDR3 covers 11 residues. The V and J ends lost 5 bases and 4 bases respectively, with 8 bases between them. From germline, CDR1 is SQVTM and CDR2 ANQGSEA. CDR3 in amino acids: CSVKGAETQYF. Here the CDR3 DNA reads TGCAGCGTTAAAGGGGCAGAGACCCAGTACTTC.

V gene TRBV10-1 combines with J gene TRBJ2-3; 11 bases line up with TRBD2. The CDR3 length is 16 residues. With V trimmed by 4 bases and J by 3 bases, 6 bases remained unmatched. Germline V lookup: CDR1 WNHNN, CDR2 SYGVQD (reference sequence). The chain's CDR3 is CASSVGTSGKTDTQYF. The CDR3 DNA follows: TGCGCCAGCAGTGTTGGGACTAGCGGAAAGACAGATACGCAGTATTTT.

V is TRBV5-1 and J is TRBJ2-1; 11 bases are a match to TRBD2. The CDR3 is 18 residues long. J was trimmed by 0 bases and V by 1 base; bases with no gene match: 6. The germline V gene has CDR1 SGHRS and CDR2 YFSETQ. This CDR3 is CASSLLLAGVASYNEQFF. The CDR3 DNA reads as TGCGCCAGCAGCTTGTTACTAGCGGGGGTGGCCTCCTACAATGAGCAGTTCTTC.

The rearrangement links TRBV7-2 to TRBJ1-5; D perhaps matches TRBD1 (5 bases). This CDR3 spans 15 amino acids. The germline V gene has CDR1 SGHTA and CDR2 FQGNSA. V was trimmed by 3 bases and J by 6 bases, leaving 15 bases between them. CDR3 sequence reads: CASSFQGPVGQPQHF. The CDR3 DNA follows: TGTGCCAGCAGCTTTCAGGGACCCGTTGGTCAGCCCCAGCATTTT.